The following is a T cell receptor (beta chain) sequence with its context. V was trimmed by 5 bases and J by 6 bases, leaving 15 bases between them. CDR1 is DFQATT, CDR2 SNEGSKA, per germline (reference sequence). This CDR3 is 13 amino acids long. This sample stems from a study of blood T cells in healthy people across ages. The sample, about 9.7 milliliters of peripheral blood, was drawn from each donor. Extraction yielded at least 5.5 micrograms of total RNA per sample. A second about 6 to 11 cycle PCR used barcoded and J-beta primers. The template-switch adaptor, which had 12 random nucleotides, put a tag on each cDNA molecule. One entry per CDR3 protein, called by TCRdb with MiXCR from the 5' RACE reads. The sample holds more than 1.4 million distinct CDR3 sequences, approximately 40% seen once.

Sequencing used blood. The sequence derives from a woman aged 18-35 years in good health. The chain has TRBV20-1 and TRBJ2-3; the D gene is possibly TRBD2 (6 bases). The CDR3 DNA reads as TGCAGTGCTGCTGGGGAGGCCGTTGATACGCAGTATTTT. It specifies CSAAGEAVDTQYF.